This TCR beta chain was obtained from a study of blood T cell repertoires in COVID-19. The protocol was immunoSEQ multiplex PCR, while the TCRdb copy is restricted to in-frame clones and leaves out a portion. The repertoire holds some 170,000 clones, about 85% seen once, with 8.2% in the top ten. V lost 4 bases to trimming and J lost 9 bases; unmatched junction nucleotides: 11. CDR1 is LGHDT and CDR2 is YNNKEL in the germline V gene (reference sequence). This CDR3 is built from 15 residues. Sequencing was carried out using peripheral blood. The sequence derives from a woman aged 55-75 years with acute or convalescent COVID-19. V and J are TRBV3-1 (or the pseudogene TRBV3-2) and TRBJ2-1; TRBD2 aligns across 8 bases. CDR3 DNA: TGTGCCAGCAGCCTAGGGAGTTCCGGGAGGGGTGAGCAGTTCTTC. Its protein is CASSLGSSGRGEQFF.